This T cell receptor (beta chain) was identified during a study of blood T cell repertoires in COVID-19. Study-wide background: Sites across the United States, Italy and Spain contributed samples from acute and convalescent COVID-19. T cells, B-cell-depleted T cells, or PBMCs supplied cDNA or gDNA.

How the authors handled the data: Reference gene primer amplification gave nucleated cell count estimates. TCRdb's table, derived via immunoSEQ multiplex PCR, lists solely in-frame clones and lacks some. V and J calls plus clone size are reproduced from that table; the DNA served to infer D and trimming. The sample consists of hundreds of thousands of clones, more than 75% of them appearing once. V lost 10 bases, J lost 0 bases, and 26 bases lay in between. Per germline, CDR1 MNHEY and CDR2 SMNVEV (reference sequence). There are 18 residues in the CDR3. This receptor was identified in a man between 35 and 55 years old in a cohort exposed to, infected with or recovered from COVID-19 (not recorded which). The rearrangement uses TRBV27 and TRBJ2-3, with D possibly being TRBD2 (6 bases). Sequencing was carried out using PBMCs or T cells enriched from blood (not recorded which). The DNA of the CDR3 is TGTGCCACCCTGTCGGGGTTCGTGGGAGGAACTAGCACAGATACGCAGTATTTT. Protein sequence: CATLSGFVGGTSTDTQYF.